This record looks at one TCR beta chain sequence and its context. J gave up 5 bases and V 4 bases, and 10 bases lay outside the gene matches. CDR3 length: 15 residues. Germline V lookup: CDR1 SGHRS, CDR2 YFSETQ. The data originate from a study of blood T cell repertoires in COVID-19. The overall study: COVID-19 samples from acute and convalescent phases originated in the United States, Italy and Spain.

In the original processing: Amplification with reference gene primers provided the estimates of nucleated cell counts. Method: immunoSEQ multiplex PCR; TCRdb's copy keeps in-frame clones and lacks some. Clonal size and the V and J genes are those of that table, whereas D and trimming came from the DNA. The table records approximately 89,000 clones, roughly 78% of them present only once. J is TRBJ2-5 and V is TRBV5-1; 8 bases fit TRBD2. The sequencing input was peripheral blood. The sequence derives from an elderly woman with acute or convalescent COVID-19. The chain's CDR3 is CASSPSGTSPETQYF. The CDR3 DNA is TGCGCCAGCAGCCCTTCCGGGACTAGTCCGGAGACCCAGTACTTC.